The sequence of this T cell receptor (beta chain) was determined in a study of cytomegalovirus exposure and HLA in healthy donors (dated by TCRdb to 2016 to 2017). A note on the overall study: In an earlier analysis of roughly 590 of the donors, 276 Gb of sequence data and 90 million to 130 million unique TCR beta sequences from roughly 180 million T cells were reported. An early release that covered about 600 HLA-typed donors contained approximately 300 gigabases of sequencing data and about 84 million unique TCR sequences. The genetic ancestry cluster associated with self-reported Caucasian donors included 70% to 85% of the 300 to 400 genotyped donors. The study was designed to test whether signatures of past pathogen exposure could be identified by cataloging public T cell receptors. The T cell repertoires of some 700 subjects were profiled by immunosequencing and related to cytomegalovirus serostatus. Along with the approximately 650-subject first cohort, a separate validation cohort of more than 90 different subjects was used. To predict cytomegalovirus infection status, the study brought together high-throughput TCR immunosequencing, statistical association of individual TCRs with disease status, and machine learning. A later analysis re-analyzed previously published TCR beta repertoires from roughly 690 donors and added high-resolution HLA genotyping to study TCR occurrence patterns. Rather than using new phenotypic data, the later analysis identified candidate immune exposures from TCR beta sequences and from how often those sequences occurred across donors. In an earlier analysis of about 590 of the donors, high-throughput TCR beta sequencing was used to judge whether each TCR beta V gene segment behaved as functional or pseudogenic. Donor age, sex, ethnicity and CMV serostatus were compiled together with the repertoire data. In a later genetic analysis, genome-wide SNP genotypes for 398 of the 666 donors were used, and that subset was treated as a discovery cohort. Every repertoire in the discovery cohort had been generated on one and the same sequencing platform. Class I and class II HLA loci were covered by the typing at four-digit resolution. The number of typed donors differed by locus: about 620-630 for A, B, C, DRB1 and DQB1; 500 to 550 for DQA1; some 610 for DPA1; and 400 to 480 for DPB1. Because of strong linkage in the cohort, roughly five DR-DQ haplotypes were treated as single units for association and clustering. Among several hundred genotyped donors of the cohort, an average of approximately 240,000 unique TCR beta nucleotide sequences was sequenced per donor, of which 15% to 20% were non-productive. Summary of the overall study and its limitations: Immune exposure information for the cohort was limited to CMV serostatus. A group of highly shared sequence variants was considered likely to be a technical artifact of the sequencing pipeline. When HLA alleles, especially DR and DQ, strongly co-occurred, TCR associations were difficult to assign to individual alleles. A further reported finding was that TCR beta sequences accurately predicted the HLA-A and HLA-B alleles for most subjects in the first cohort. Over 15 rarely observed V segments, including chromosome 9 orphons, were excluded from the earlier analysis of almost 600 of the donors because counts were too low. This cohort had only TCR beta chains sequenced, and the lack of alpha or paired-chain data limited which features could be detected. Because HLA typing was missing for some donors at each locus, association tests included only the typed subset. A later analysis associated 15,000 or so TCR beta sequences with specific HLA alleles at a false discovery rate of 0.05. In a later analysis, most CMV-associated TCR beta chains were found to appear HLA-restricted, with HLA associations seemingly driven largely by CMV exposure. In vitro tests confirmed that three of the cytomegalovirus-associated TCR beta chains recognize cytomegalovirus antigens. In a later analysis, TCR association rates were found to vary across HLA loci, with the most associated TCRs seen for DRB1 alleles and the fewest for HLA-C alleles. The classifier was reported to diagnose cytomegalovirus status with high specificity and sensitivity in both the original and validation cohorts. In a later analysis, several top co-occurrence clusters were reported to appear linked to parvovirus B19, influenza, CMV and Epstein-Barr virus. Linkage disequilibrium might explain the correlated functional status among segregating V segments, but an unknown experimental factor could not be excluded. Presence/absence analyses assumed roughly uniform sequencing depth across donors, an assumption that may not hold. Across donors, most TCR sequences were observed very rarely, whereas some public TCRs were present in many individuals. The authors suggested that the approach could potentially be generalized to other disease states and immunological phenotypes. An earlier analysis of roughly 570 of the donors showed that most TCR beta V segments appeared in productive rearrangements either about 90% or about 30% of the time, which broadly matched IMGT annotations. An association between a missense DCLRE1C variant and V-gene and J-gene trimming of TCR beta chains was found in a later genetic analysis and replicated in an independent cohort. In the study, around 150 TCR beta chains were listed as associated with cytomegalovirus. According to a later genetic analysis, donors in an Asian-associated ancestry cluster had fewer N-insertions in productive TCRs than the roughly 700-donor mean. A later analysis found that HLA-associated TCR beta chains were more clonally expanded and had lower generation probabilities than equally common non-associated chains.

The cohort consisted of more than 650 healthy bone marrow donors. All cohort members were sampled while nominally healthy, although unrecorded immune exposures were likely present. The donor was CMV seronegative and was included in the group of 352 seronegative cohort members. A peripheral blood sample was provided by each donor, and peripheral blood mononuclear cells were used for TCR beta sequencing. The Qiagen DNeasy Blood Extraction Kit was used to extract genomic DNA from the blood cell samples. Turning to this clone: The antigen this receptor binds is unknown.

The library was made by the immunoSEQ multiplex PCR assay. The multiplex PCR relied on a mix of 60 forward primers for TCR Vbeta segments and 13 reverse primers for TCR Jbeta segments. The CDR3 region of rearranged TCR beta genes was amplified from genomic DNA with a multiplex PCR assay. On the Illumina HiSeq System, the amplified TCR beta libraries were sequenced as 87-base-pair reads. As for the original processing: A later analysis counted tens of millions of unique TCR beta chains across the 650 to 700 repertoires, and 10 million to 11 million of these chains were shared by at least two donors. Raw reads were error-corrected and collapsed into unique sequences by a nearest-neighbor algorithm in which closely related sequences were merged to remove PCR and sequencing errors. Alignment of CDR3 sequences to IMGT reference sequences was used to assign V, D and J gene segments. For a sequence to be retained, at least a six-nucleotide match to both a V gene segment and a J gene segment was required. Rearrangements were classified as productive when the CDR3 lacked stop codons and remained in frame with V and J, and all other rearrangements were classified as non-productive. CDR3 was defined by IMGT convention, running from the second conserved V-encoded cysteine to the conserved J-encoded phenylalanine. In an earlier analysis of around 600 of the donors, sequences lacking an unambiguous match to a single V gene segment were excluded. An earlier analysis of 587 of the donors called V segments functional above 56.7% productive rearrangements and segregating when the between-donor standard deviation exceeded 5%. A statistical classification framework was developed to diagnose cytomegalovirus status using the catalog of TCR beta chain sequences. V and J gene assignment, in a later analysis, came from comparing TCR nucleotide sequences with IMGT/GENE-DB human TR gene sequences. In a later analysis, CDR3 sequences and most-parsimonious VDJ recombination scenarios were assigned using the TCRdist pipeline. In a later analysis, every TCR beta chain was defined by the combination of its CDR3 amino acid sequence and its V-gene family, and reads without a unique V-gene family were dropped. To address suspected cross-contamination and a sequencing artifact, a later analysis removed some 620 highly shared, low-generation-probability nucleotide sequences. In a later analysis, a clonal expansion index for each public chain was calculated from normalized within-repertoire ranks of inferred template counts. In a later analysis, generation probabilities were computed using a VDJ recombination model fitted to out-of-frame rearrangements, and the results were checked against IGoR. In a later analysis, hypergeometric tests were used to score TCR-TCR, TCR-HLA and TCR-CMV co-occurrence, with a repertoire-size bias correction applied to TCR pairs. To estimate false discovery rates, a later analysis permuted the HLA or CMV assignments 20 times. In a later analysis, co-occurring TCRs were grouped with DBSCAN, and TCRdist sequence similarity was added when clustering was performed within HLA-allele-positive subsets. Co-occurrence clustering excluded repertoires with fewer than 30,000 or more than 120,000 public chains, plus five with anomalous nucleotide sharing. Entries here come from immuneACCESS through TCRdb and include only in-frame sequences with V and J called. Some clones fail to appear in such tables; in the studies checked, an unresolved V gene covers under half of the shortfall, and the cause of the remainder is unknown. From that table come the V and J calls and clone size; the DNA was used to work out D and trimming. This sample's listing comprises roughly 84,000 clones. The ten largest clones take up less than 0.6% of the sample.

Sequencing input: PBMCs. The clonotype originates from a middle-aged man in good health and CMV-seronegative.

CDR3 region: CASSRSTGARDIQYF. The DNA sequence is as follows: TGTGCCAGCAGTAGATCGACAGGAGCGCGGGACATTCAGTACTTC. The chain uses TRBV28 and TRBJ2-4; the D gene is perhaps TRBD1, from 6 matching bases. For CDR1 and CDR2, the germline V gene lists MDHEN and SYDVKM. Cut back by 5 bases and 8 bases, the V and J ends lie 19 bases apart. The CDR3 spans 15 residues, from the cysteine through the phenylalanine. The kept DNA is CDR3 alone, 45 bases in frame from the first base.